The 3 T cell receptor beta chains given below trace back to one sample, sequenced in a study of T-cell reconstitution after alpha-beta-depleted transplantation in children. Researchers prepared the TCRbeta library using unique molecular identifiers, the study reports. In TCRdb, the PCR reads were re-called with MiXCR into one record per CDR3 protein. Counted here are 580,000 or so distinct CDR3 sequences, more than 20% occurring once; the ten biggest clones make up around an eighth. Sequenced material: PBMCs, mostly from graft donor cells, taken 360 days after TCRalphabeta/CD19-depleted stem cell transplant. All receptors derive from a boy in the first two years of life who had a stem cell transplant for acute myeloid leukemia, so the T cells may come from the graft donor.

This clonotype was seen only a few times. CDR3 coding DNA: TGTGCCAGCAGCTTCATTAAGGGGCTCCACGAGCAGTACTTC. This sequence encodes CASSFIKGLHEQYF. This sequence joins TRBV5-6 and TRBJ2-7; a weak D match, TRBD1 (5 bases). This CDR3 has 14 residues. Trimming left V 2 bases short and J 5 bases short, with 14 bases between. Per the germline V gene, CDR1 is SGHDT and CDR2 is YYEEEE.

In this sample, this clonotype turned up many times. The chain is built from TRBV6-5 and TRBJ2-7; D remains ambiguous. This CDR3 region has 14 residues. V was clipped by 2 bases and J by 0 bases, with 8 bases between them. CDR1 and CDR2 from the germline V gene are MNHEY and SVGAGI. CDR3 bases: TGTGCCAGCAGTTACCGTGGTAGCTCCTACGAGCAGTACTTC. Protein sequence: CASSYRGSSYEQYF.

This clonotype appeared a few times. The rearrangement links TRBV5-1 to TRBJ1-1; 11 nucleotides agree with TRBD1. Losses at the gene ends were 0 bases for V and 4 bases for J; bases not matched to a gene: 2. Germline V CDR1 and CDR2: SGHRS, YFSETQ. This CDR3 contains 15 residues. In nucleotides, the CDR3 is TGCGCCAGCAGCTTGGCCGGGACAGGGGGCACTGAAGCTTTCTTT. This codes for CASSLAGTGGTEAFF.